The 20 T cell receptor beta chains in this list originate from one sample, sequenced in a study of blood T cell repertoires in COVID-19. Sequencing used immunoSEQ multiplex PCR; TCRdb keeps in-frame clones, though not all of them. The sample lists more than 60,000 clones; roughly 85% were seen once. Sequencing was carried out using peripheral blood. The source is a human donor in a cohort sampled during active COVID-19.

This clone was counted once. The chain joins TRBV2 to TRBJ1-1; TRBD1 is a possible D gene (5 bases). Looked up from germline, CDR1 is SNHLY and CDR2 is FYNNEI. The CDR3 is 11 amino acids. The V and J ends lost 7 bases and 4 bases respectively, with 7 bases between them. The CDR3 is CASTQGTEAFF. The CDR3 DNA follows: TGTGCCAGCACTCAGGGCACTGAAGCTTTCTTT. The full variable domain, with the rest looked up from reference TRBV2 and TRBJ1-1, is EPEVTQTPSHQVTQMGQEVILRCVPISNHLYFYWYRQILGQKVEFLVSFYNNEISEKSEIFDDQFSVERPDGSNFTLKIRSTKLEDSAMYFCASTQGTEAFFGQGTRLTVV.

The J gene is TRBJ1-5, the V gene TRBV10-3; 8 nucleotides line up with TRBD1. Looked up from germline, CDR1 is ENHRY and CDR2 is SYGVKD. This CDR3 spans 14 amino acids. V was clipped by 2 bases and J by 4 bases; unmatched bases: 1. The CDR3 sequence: CAISERTGNQPQHF. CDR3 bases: TGTGCCATCAGTGAGAGGACAGGGAATCAGCCCCAGCATTTT.

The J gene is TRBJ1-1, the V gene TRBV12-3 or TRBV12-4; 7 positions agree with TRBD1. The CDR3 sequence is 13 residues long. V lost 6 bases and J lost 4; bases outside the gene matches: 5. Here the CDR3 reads CASSPQGFTEAFF. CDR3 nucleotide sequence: TGTGCCAGCAGCCCACAGGGGTTCACTGAAGCTTTCTTT.

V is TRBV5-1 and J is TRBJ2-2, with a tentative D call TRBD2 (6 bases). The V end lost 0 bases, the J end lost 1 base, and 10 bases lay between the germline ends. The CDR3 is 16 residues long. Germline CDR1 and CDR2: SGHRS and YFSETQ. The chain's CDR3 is CASSLVPSENTGELFF. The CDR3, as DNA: TGCGCCAGCAGCTTGGTCCCTAGCGAGAACACCGGGGAGCTGTTTTTT.

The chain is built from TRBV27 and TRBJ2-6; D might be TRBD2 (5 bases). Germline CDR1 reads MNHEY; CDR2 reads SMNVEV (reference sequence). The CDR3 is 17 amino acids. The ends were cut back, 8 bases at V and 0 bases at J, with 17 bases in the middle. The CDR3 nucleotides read TGTGCCAGCGCCGGGGTAGGCCTCCGCTCTGGGGCCAACGTCCTGACTTTC. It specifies CASAGVGLRSGANVLTF.

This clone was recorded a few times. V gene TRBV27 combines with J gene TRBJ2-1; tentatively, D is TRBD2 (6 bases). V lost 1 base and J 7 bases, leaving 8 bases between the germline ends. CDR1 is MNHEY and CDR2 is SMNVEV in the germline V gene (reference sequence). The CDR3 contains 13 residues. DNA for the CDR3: TGTGCCAGCAGTTTATTACTAGCAAATGAGCAGTTCTTC. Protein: CASSLLLANEQFF.

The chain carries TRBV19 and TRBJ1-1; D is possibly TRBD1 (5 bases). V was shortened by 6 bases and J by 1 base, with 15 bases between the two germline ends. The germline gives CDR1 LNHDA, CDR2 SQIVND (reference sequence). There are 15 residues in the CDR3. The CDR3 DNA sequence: TGTGCCAGTAGGCCGGAAGGGGCTACGAACACTGAAGCTTTCTTT. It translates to CASRPEGATNTEAFF.

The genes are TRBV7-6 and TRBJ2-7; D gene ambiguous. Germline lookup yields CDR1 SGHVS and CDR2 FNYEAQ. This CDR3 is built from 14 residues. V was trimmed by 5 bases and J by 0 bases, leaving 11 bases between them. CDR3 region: CASSRQFNSYEQYF. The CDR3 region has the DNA TGTGCCAGCAGCCGTCAGTTTAACTCCTACGAGCAGTACTTC.

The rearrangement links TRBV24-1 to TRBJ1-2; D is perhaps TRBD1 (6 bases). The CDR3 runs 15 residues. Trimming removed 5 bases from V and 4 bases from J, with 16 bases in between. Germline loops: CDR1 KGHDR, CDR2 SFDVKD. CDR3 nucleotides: TGTGCCACCAGTGCCAGGGGCACAGGACTCTATGGCTACACCTTC. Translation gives CATSARGTGLYGYTF.

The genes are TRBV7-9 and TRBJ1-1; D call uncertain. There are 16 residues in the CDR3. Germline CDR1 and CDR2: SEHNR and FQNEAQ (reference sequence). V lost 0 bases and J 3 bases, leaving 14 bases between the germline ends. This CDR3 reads CASSLAGGAGYTEAFF. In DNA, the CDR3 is TGTGCCAGCAGCTTAGCGGGAGGAGCGGGGTACACTGAAGCTTTCTTT.

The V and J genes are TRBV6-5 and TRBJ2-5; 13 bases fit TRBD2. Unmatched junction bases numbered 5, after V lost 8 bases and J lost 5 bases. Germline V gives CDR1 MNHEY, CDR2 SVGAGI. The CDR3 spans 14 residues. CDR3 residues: CASGGTSGVETQYF. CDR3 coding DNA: TGTGCCAGCGGGGGGACTAGCGGGGTTGAGACCCAGTACTTC.

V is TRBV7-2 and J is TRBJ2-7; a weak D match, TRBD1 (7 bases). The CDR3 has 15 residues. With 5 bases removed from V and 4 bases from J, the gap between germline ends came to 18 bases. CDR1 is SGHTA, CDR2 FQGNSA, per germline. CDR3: CASSAGGTATYEQYF. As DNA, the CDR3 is TGTGCCAGCAGCGCCGGCGGGACAGCTACTTACGAGCAGTACTTC.

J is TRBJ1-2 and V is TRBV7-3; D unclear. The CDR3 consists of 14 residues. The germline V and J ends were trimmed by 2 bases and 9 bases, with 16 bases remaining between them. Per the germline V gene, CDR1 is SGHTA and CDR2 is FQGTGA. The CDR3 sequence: CASSLAGEAESYTF. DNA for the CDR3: TGTGCCAGCAGCTTAGCTGGGGAGGCCGAGAGCTACACCTTC.

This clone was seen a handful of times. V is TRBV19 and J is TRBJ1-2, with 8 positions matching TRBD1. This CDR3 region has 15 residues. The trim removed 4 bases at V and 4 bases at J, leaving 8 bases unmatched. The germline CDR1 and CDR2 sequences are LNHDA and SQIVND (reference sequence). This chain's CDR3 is CASSKGGQVLYGYTF. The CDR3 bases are TGTGCCAGTAGTAAAGGGGGACAGGTGCTCTATGGCTACACCTTC.

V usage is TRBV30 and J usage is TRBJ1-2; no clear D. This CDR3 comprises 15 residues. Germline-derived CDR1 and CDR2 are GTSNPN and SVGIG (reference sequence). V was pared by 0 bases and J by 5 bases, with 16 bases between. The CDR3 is CAWSVPRAEAYGYTF. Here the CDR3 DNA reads TGTGCCTGGAGTGTACCGAGGGCGGAAGCATATGGCTACACCTTC. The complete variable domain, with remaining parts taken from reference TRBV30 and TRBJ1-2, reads SQTIHQWPATLVQPVGSPLSLECTVEGTSNPNLYWYRQAAGRGLQLLFYSVGIGQISSEVPQNLSASRPQDRQFILSSKKLLLSDSGFYLCAWSVPRAEAYGYTFGSGTRLTVV.

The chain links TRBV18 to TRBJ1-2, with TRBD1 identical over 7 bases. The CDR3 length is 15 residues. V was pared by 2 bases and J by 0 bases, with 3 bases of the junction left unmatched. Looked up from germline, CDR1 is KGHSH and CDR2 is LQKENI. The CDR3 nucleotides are TGTGCCAGCTCACCAGGACAGGCTCCTAACTATGGCTACACCTTC. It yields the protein CASSPGQAPNYGYTF. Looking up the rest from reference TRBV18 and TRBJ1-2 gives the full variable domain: NAGVMQNPRHLVRRRGQEARLRCSPMKGHSHVYWYRQLPEEGLKFMVYLQKENIIDESGMPKERFSAEFPKEGPSILRIQQVVRGDSAAYFCASSPGQAPNYGYTFGSGTRLTVV.

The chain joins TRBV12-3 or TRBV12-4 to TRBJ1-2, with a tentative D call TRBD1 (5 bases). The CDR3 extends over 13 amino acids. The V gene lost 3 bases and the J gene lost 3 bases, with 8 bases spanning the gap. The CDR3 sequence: CASSFGTDYGYTF. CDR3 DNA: TGTGCCAGCAGTTTCGGGACTGACTATGGCTACACCTTC.

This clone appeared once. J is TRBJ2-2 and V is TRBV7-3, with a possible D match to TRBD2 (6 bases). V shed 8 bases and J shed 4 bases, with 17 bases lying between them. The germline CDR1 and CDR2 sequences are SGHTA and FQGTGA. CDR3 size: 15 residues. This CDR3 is CASAPVAVTTGELFF. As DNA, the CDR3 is TGTGCCAGCGCCCCAGTAGCGGTGACCACCGGGGAGCTGTTTTTT.

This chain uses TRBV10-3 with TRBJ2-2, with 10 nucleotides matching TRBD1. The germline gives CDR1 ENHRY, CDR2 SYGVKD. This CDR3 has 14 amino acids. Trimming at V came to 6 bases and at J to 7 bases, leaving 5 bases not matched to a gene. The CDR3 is CAISRTGGIGELFF. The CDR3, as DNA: TGTGCCATCAGCCGGACAGGGGGAATCGGGGAGCTGTTTTTT.

The chain's CDR3 is CASSFGGGNYYGYTF. In nucleotides, the CDR3 is TGTGCCAGCAGCTTTGGAGGGGGCAATTACTATGGCTACACCTTC. The chain couples TRBV7-9 to TRBJ1-2, with 7 positions matching TRBD1. Unmatched junction bases numbered 7, after V lost 3 bases and J lost 3 bases. Germline lookup yields CDR1 SEHNR and CDR2 FQNEAQ (reference sequence). The CDR3 has 15 amino acids.